What follows are 16 T cell receptor beta chains derived from one specimen sequenced in a study of T cells in Graves' hyperthyroidism and ophthalmopathy. TCR beta CDR3 sequences were amplified from RNA transcripts. RT-PCR in the first round (using the HTBI primer set) targeted the TCR CDR3. Each CDR3 protein gets one entry after TCRdb re-called the multiplex PCR reads with MiXCR. Here the sample spans 650,000 to 750,000 distinct CDR3 sequences, 12% to 15% being singletons. Sequenced: blood. These receptors came from a woman aged 18-29 years with Graves' hyperthyroidism.

This clonotype has at least ten counts. The chain is built from TRBV4-3 and TRBJ2-7; D not certain. Germline V lookup: CDR1 LGHNA, CDR2 YSLEER. This CDR3 has 13 amino acids. V lost 4 bases and J 6 bases, leaving 13 bases between the germline ends. In nucleotides, the CDR3 is TGCGCCAGCAGCCTAAGTCGGTACCGCGAGCAGTACTTC. It is translated as CASSLSRYREQYF.

The chain couples TRBV6-1 to TRBJ2-4, with 13 bases fitting TRBD2. From germline, CDR1 is MNHNS and CDR2 SASEGT. This CDR3 spans 18 amino acids. Trimming cost V 5 bases and J 2 bases; bases outside gene matches: 9. The CDR3 nucleotides are TGTGCCAGCAGTAGCGGGACTAGCGGGAAGCGGACCAAAAACATTCAGTACTTC. Translated, it gives CASSSGTSGKRTKNIQYF.

This clonotype was detected many times. The V gene is TRBV5-5, the J gene TRBJ2-5, with D perhaps matching TRBD2 (6 bases). Trimming cost V 3 bases and J 5 bases, with 11 bases left between them. The germline gives CDR1 SGHKS, CDR2 YYEKEE (reference sequence). This CDR3 has 13 amino acids. CDR3 in DNA: TGTGCCAGCAGCTCCGGGAGCTGGGAGACCCAGTACTTC. This translates into CASSSGSWETQYF.

This clonotype was observed a handful of times. The chain combines TRBV20-1 with TRBJ2-1; TRBD2 might be the D (6 bases). CDR3 length: 18 residues. Trimming cost V 0 bases and J 3 bases, with 21 bases left between them. Germline assignment: CDR1 DFQATT and CDR2 SNEGSKA (reference sequence). For the CDR3, the DNA is TGCAGTGCTAGAGATCTGCTAGCGCAGAACGTGAACTACAATGAGCAGTTCTTC. It yields the protein CSARDLLAQNVNYNEQFF.

This clonotype occurred many times. The V and J genes are TRBV7-3 and TRBJ2-7; D may correspond to TRBD1 or TRBD2 (6 bases each). The CDR3 is made up of 13 amino acids. V lost 8 bases and J lost 4, with 15 bases in between. Germline CDR1 reads SGHTA; CDR2 reads FQGTGA. As DNA, the CDR3 is TGTGCCAGCTCGGCAGGGGAGGCTTACGAGCAGTACTTC. As protein: CASSAGEAYEQYF.

This clonotype was counted at least ten times. This chain joins TRBV7-9 and TRBJ2-5; possibly TRBD1 or TRBD2 for D (5 bases each). The V end lost 2 bases, the J end lost 5 bases, and 12 bases lay between the germline ends. The V gene's germline CDR1 is SEHNR and CDR2 FQNEAQ (reference sequence). The CDR3 runs to 14 residues. The CDR3 protein is CASSLRGAEETQYF. The CDR3 DNA reads TGTGCCAGCAGCTTACGAGGGGCTGAGGAGACCCAGTACTTC.

This clonotype was picked up many times. The chain couples TRBV2 to TRBJ2-3; D gene unclear. CDR1 is SNHLY, CDR2 FYNNEI, per germline. With 2 bases removed from V and 4 bases from J, the gap between germline ends came to 22 bases. The CDR3 covers 18 residues. CDR3 nucleotides: TGTGCCAGCAGTGAATACATGGCGGCTGCGTTCGTGGCAGATACGCAGTATTTT. Protein product: CASSEYMAAAFVADTQYF. Supplemented by reference TRBV2 and TRBJ2-3, the full variable domain reads EPEVTQTPSHQVTQMGQEVILRCVPISNHLYFYWYRQILGQKVEFLVSFYNNEISEKSEIFDDQFSVERPDGSNFTLKIRSTKLEDSAMYFCASSEYMAAAFVADTQYFGPGTRLTVL.

The rearrangement links TRBV20-1 to TRBJ1-5; no firm D call. Germline lookup yields CDR1 DFQATT and CDR2 SNEGSKA (reference sequence). Trimming removed 1 base from V and 0 bases from J, with 10 bases in between. This CDR3 comprises 15 residues. The CDR3 here is CSARVPRGSNQPQHF. As DNA, the CDR3 is TGCAGTGCTAGAGTGCCTCGGGGTAGCAATCAGCCCCAGCATTTT.

This clonotype has at least ten counts. CDR3 protein: CASSLGGTKYEQYF. The CDR3 nucleotides read TGTGCCAGCAGCTTAGGCGGGACTAAATACGAGCAGTACTTC. This sequence joins TRBV7-9 and TRBJ2-7, with 7 positions matching TRBD2. J gave up 4 bases and V 1 base, and 4 bases lay outside the gene matches. The CDR3 length is 14 residues. The germline CDR1 and CDR2 sequences are SEHNR and FQNEAQ (reference sequence).

This clonotype was counted ten times or more. V gene TRBV6-1 combines with J gene TRBJ2-7, with TRBD2 identical over 13 bases. The CDR3 loop spans 16 amino acids. Trimming removed 6 bases from V and 7 bases from J; junction bases left unmatched: 12. Germline CDR1 and CDR2: MNHNS and SASEGT. The CDR3 bases are TGTGCCAGCAGCACTCGACTAGCGGGGGGCCTAAATGAGCAGTACTTC. Translated, it gives CASSTRLAGGLNEQYF.

Concerning this clonotype: This may be a read error: a much more frequent sequence differs by one nucleotide. The genes are TRBV29-1 and TRBJ2-7; possible D gene TRBD1, 8 bases. The germline V gene has CDR1 SQVTM and CDR2 ANQGSEA. The CDR3 extends over 13 amino acids. CDR3 sequence reads: CGVGGDRSVEQYF. DNA for the CDR3: TGCGGCGTTGGGGGGGACAGGTCCGTTGAGCAGTACTTC.

Concerning this clonotype itself: This could be a read error, since a much larger clone is one nucleotide away. The V and J genes are TRBV3-1 and TRBJ2-1; 9 bases match TRBD2. The CDR3 has 16 residues. Germline CDR1 LGHDT, CDR2 YNNKEL (reference sequence). The junction had 12 bases not matched to a gene; V was cut back by 5 bases and J by 7 bases. CDR3 protein: CASSRTSEFKANEQFF. For the CDR3, the DNA is TGTGCCAGCAGCAGGACTAGCGAGTTCAAAGCTAATGAGCAGTTCTTC.

This clonotype was observed a few times. The CDR3 region has the DNA TGTGCCAGCAGGGCCGCGGGGTCAGCGGGGGAGCTGTTTTTT. Translation gives CASRAAGSAGELFF. V gene TRBV12-3 or TRBV12-4 combines with J gene TRBJ2-2; tentative D call: TRBD2 (6 bases). This CDR3 is 14 amino acids long. The germline V and J ends were trimmed by 6 bases and 8 bases, with 16 bases remaining between them.

In its sample, this clonotype was seen a few times. The chain couples TRBV7-9 to TRBJ1-5, with D maybe TRBD1 (6 bases). The CDR3 covers 16 residues. Deletions cut 1 base from V and 1 base from J, with 11 bases between. The germline V gene has CDR1 SEHNR and CDR2 FQNEAQ (reference sequence). This CDR3 is CASSLGGARSNQPQHF. In DNA form, the CDR3 reads TGTGCCAGCAGCTTAGGGGGGGCGCGAAGCAATCAGCCCCAGCATTTT.

This clonotype was detected ten times or more. The rearrangement joins TRBV30 to TRBJ1-5; possible D gene TRBD1, 5 bases. V was clipped by 0 bases and J by 4 bases, with 16 bases between them. The CDR3 sequence is 16 residues long. Per the germline V gene, CDR1 is GTSNPN and CDR2 is SVGIG (reference sequence). The CDR3 DNA sequence: TGTGCCTGGAGTGTACATTCAGGGAGGAATAATCAGCCCCAGCATTTT. Translation: CAWSVHSGRNNQPQHF.

Points on this clonotype: The CDR3 does not end in the conserved phenylalanine or tryptophan, so this is likely a read error. The rearrangement joins TRBV20-1 to TRBJ2-7; 9 bases match TRBD1. Per the germline V gene, CDR1 is DFQATT and CDR2 is SNEGSKA (reference sequence). V lost 0 bases, J lost 3 bases, and 24 bases stayed unmatched. The CDR3 sequence is 21 residues long. The CDR3 DNA is TGCAGTGCTAGAGATCGCCATCCTCTCCGGGACAGGGCATTTAACCACTACGAGCAGTACTTA. Translation gives CSARDRHPLRDRAFNHYEQYL.